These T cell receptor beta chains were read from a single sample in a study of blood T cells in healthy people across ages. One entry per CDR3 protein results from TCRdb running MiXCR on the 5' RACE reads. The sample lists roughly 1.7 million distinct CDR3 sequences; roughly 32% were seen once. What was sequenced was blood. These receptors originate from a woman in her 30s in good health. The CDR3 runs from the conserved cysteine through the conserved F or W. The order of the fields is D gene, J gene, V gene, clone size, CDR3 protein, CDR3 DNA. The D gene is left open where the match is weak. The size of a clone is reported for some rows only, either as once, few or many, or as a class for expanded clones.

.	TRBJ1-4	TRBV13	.	CAVSMTEINEKLFF	TGTGCCGTCAGCATGACAGAAATTAATGAAAAACTGTTTTTT
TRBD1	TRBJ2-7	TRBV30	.	CVGWTGADEQYF	TGTGTCGGATGGACAGGGGCAGACGAGCAGTACTTC
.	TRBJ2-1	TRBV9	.	CASSGYGGLSNEQFF	TGTGCCAGCAGCGGGTACGGGGGCCTCTCCAATGAGCAGTTCTTC
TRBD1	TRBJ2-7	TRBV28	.	CASTHRDSYYEQYF	TGTGCCAGCACCCACCGGGACAGCTACTACGAGCAGTACTTC
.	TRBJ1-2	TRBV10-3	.	CAISPQLANYGYTF	TGTGCCATCAGTCCACAGTTAGCTAACTATGGCTACACCTTC
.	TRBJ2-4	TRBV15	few	CATSSKAVTEGLGIQYF	TGTGCCACCAGCAGTAAGGCCGTGACAGAGGGTCTGGGCATTCAGTACTTC
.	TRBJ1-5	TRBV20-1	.	CSVRGSNQPQHF	TGCAGTGTCAGGGGATCCAATCAGCCCCAGCATTTT
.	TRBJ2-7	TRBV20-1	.	CSARDLEGSYEQYF	TGCAGTGCTAGAGATCTCGAGGGTTCGTACGAGCAGTACTTC
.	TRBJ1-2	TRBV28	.	CANSKGDASAGYTF	TGTGCCAACAGCAAGGGGGACGCATCGGCTGGCTACACCTTC
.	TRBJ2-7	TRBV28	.	CASKNGQSPSYEQYF	TGTGCCAGCAAGAATGGACAGTCTCCCTCCTACGAGCAGTACTTC
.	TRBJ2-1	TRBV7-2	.	CAGSYVAGGSYNEQFF	TGTGCCGGCAGCTACGTGGCTGGGGGGTCCTACAATGAGCAGTTCTTC
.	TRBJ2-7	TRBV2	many	CASSERDEQYF	TGTGCCAGCAGTGAACGTGACGAGCAGTACTTC
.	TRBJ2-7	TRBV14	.	CASSQEIGGHEQYF	TGTGCCAGCAGCCAAGAGATAGGAGGCCACGAGCAGTACTTC
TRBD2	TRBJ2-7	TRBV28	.	CASSLTSGVGVGEQYF	TGTGCCAGCAGTTTGACTAGCGGGGTTGGGGTCGGCGAGCAGTACTTC
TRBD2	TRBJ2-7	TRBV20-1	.	CSAGEGSRTYEQYF	TGCAGTGCTGGGGAGGGCAGCAGGACCTACGAGCAGTACTTC
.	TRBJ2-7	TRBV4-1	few	CASSLQGGVAYEQYF	TGCGCCAGCAGCCTCCAAGGGGGGGTTGCCTACGAGCAGTACTTC
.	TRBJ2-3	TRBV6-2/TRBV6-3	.	CASSYKGGALLTDTQYF	TGTGCCAGCAGTTACAAAGGGGGAGCTCTACTTACAGATACGCAGTATTTT
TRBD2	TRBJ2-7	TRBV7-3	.	CASSLSGLADPYEQYF	TGTGCCAGCAGCTTGTCGGGACTAGCGGATCCCTACGAGCAGTACTTC
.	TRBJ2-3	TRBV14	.	CASSQEVGRTQYF	TGTGCCAGCAGCCAAGAGGTCGGGCGTACGCAGTATTTT
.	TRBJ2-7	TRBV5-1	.	CASSLSLGSHEQYF	TGCGCCAGCAGCTTGTCGTTAGGTTCCCACGAGCAGTACTTC
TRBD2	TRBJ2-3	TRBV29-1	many	CSVETSGITDTQYF	TGCAGCGTTGAGACTAGCGGAATCACAGATACGCAGTATTTT
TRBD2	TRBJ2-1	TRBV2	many	CASSEGSGSYNEQFF	TGTGCCAGCAGTGAAGGGAGCGGGAGCTACAATGAGCAGTTCTTC
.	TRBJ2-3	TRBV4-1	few	CASSSGTLGTTDTQYF	TGCGCCAGCAGCTCTGGGACATTGGGCACCACAGATACGCAGTATTTT
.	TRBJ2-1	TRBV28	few	CASTPPDETYNEQFF	TGTGCCAGCACCCCCCCGGACGAAACCTACAATGAGCAGTTCTTC
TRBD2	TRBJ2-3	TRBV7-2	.	CASSSGRRTSGRTDTQYF	TGCGCCAGCAGCTCTGGACGTCGGACTAGCGGGAGAACAGATACGCAGTATTTT
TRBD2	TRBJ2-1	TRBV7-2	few	CASSWGRGVGEQFF	TGTGCCAGCAGCTGGGGCCGGGGGGTTGGTGAGCAGTTCTTC